This T cell receptor (beta chain) emerged from a study of T cells expressing NK-cell markers. About the study: Researchers got TCR beta repertoires out of sorted CD3+CD56+NKG2C+, CD3+CD56+NKG2C- and CD3+CD56-NKG2C+ T cells. There were seven HCMV-seropositive donors and one seronegative donor among the eight sequenced.

TCRdb re-called the 5' RACE reads and catalogs CDR3 proteins one per entry, DNA excluded. The sample includes 500,000 to 700,000 distinct CDR3 sequences. Study-wide points: It remained uncertain whether the expanded NKG2C+ T cell clones were specific for HCMV antigens. In about six donors, dominant NKG2C+ clonotypes were roughly 1.0-7.0% of CD8+ T cells.

A word on this clonotype: Its antigen is undetermined.

Sequenced sample: blood T cells: a sorted CD56 or NKG2C T cell subset, CD4+ or CD8+ T cells, or bulk PBMC T cells (not recorded which). The TCR comes from a man younger than 35 in good health.

The CDR3 sequence is CASSIPGQGDTGELFF. The chain uses TRBV5-1 and TRBJ2-2; there is no DNA to check the TCRdb D call of TRBD1. The germline V gene has CDR1 SGHRS and CDR2 YFSETQ. The CDR3 is 16 amino acids.